The T cell receptor (beta chain) under discussion was sequenced for a study of T cell responses to AZD1222 COVID-19 vaccine. CDR1 and CDR2 (germline): MNHNS, SASEGT. This CDR3 spans 15 amino acids. Trimming shortened V by 1 base and J by 10 bases, and 19 bases separated the two germline ends. Only in-frame clones appear in the TCRdb table, and some are missing; sequencing was by immunoSEQ multiplex PCR. Here the sample spans around 100,000 clones, roughly 87% being singletons. The chain combines TRBV6-1 with TRBJ1-1; the D gene is possibly TRBD1 (5 bases). This material consisted of peripheral blood, taken 28 days after the second AZD1222 dose. The receptor's source is an adult who received the AZD1222 COVID-19 vaccine. In nucleotides, the CDR3 is TGTGCCAGCAGTGAAGTTAAAGGGAGGGGAAGAACAGCTTTCTTT. Its protein is CASSEVKGRGRTAFF.